This T cell receptor beta chain comes out of a study of cytomegalovirus exposure and HLA in healthy donors. The germline CDR1 and CDR2 sequences are SGHRS and YFSETQ. CDR3 length equals 16 residues. With 0 bases removed from V and 0 bases from J, the gap between germline ends came to 10 bases. As regards this clone: Its target is not known.

Study results and limitations: Later analysis suggested links between common viral pathogens and several top significant clusters. When analyzed later, a missense DCLRE1C variant was found to be linked to TCR beta V- and J-gene trimming.

PCR primers comprised 60 Vbeta and 13 Jbeta primers. Sequencing used immunoSEQ multiplex PCR; TCRdb keeps in-frame clones, though not all of them. Of 100,000 to 150,000 clones in the sample, 80% were seen once. Sequenced input: PBMCs. J is TRBJ2-1 and V is TRBV5-1; D gene ambiguous. This receptor was obtained from a man aged 25-45 years in good health and CMV-seronegative. CDR3 DNA sequence: TGCGCCAGCAGCTTGGCCTTCGGCGGCTCCTACAATGAGCAGTTCTTC. This gives the protein CASSLAFGGSYNEQFF.